These T cell receptor beta chains were read from a single sample in a study of synovial regulatory T cells in juvenile arthritis. Assay: immunoSEQ multiplex PCR; the TCRdb copy retains only in-frame clones and omits some. The table lists roughly 9,900 clones. Source material: Treg cells from blood. These receptors were collected from a donor between 2 and 35 years old with juvenile idiopathic arthritis. Both conserved end residues are part of each CDR3. Size is stated for part of the rows, as once, few or many counts, or as a class when the clone is expanded.

j_call clone_size v_call cdr3_length cdr3_aa
TRBJ1-2 NA TRBV28 12 CASSPGGYGYTF
TRBJ2-7 NA TRBV10-1 17 CASRIWTVMAHSYEQYF
TRBJ1-5 NA TRBV7-2 16 CASSFQGTLSNQPQHF
TRBJ1-1 NA TRBV5-1 11 CASREQEKAFF
TRBJ1-2 NA TRBV19 14 CATDKTGAFRGYTF
TRBJ2-6 NA TRBV28 15 CASGQGASGANVLTF
TRBJ2-3 NA TRBV2 13 CASSEARADTQYF
TRBJ2-7 NA TRBV29-1 11 CSVKVTYEQYF
TRBJ2-7 NA TRBV29-1 11 CSVGQNYEQYF
TRBJ2-7 medium-sized TRBV5-6 16 CASSLGRGDTQYEQYF
TRBJ1-6 NA TRBV6-5 14 CASSYWDRNSPLHF
TRBJ2-7 NA TRBV10-2 15 CASSTTDRVSYEQYF
TRBJ2-7 NA TRBV19 15 CASSILRTGTYEQYF
TRBJ1-5 NA TRBV2 14 CASSGTGGNQPQHF
TRBJ2-2 NA TRBV10-3 15 CAISLTGVWTGELFF
TRBJ2-5 NA TRBV19 14 CASRRLAGGETQYF
TRBJ2-1 NA TRBV19 14 CASSILGQGNEQFF
TRBJ1-2 NA TRBV12-1 12 CASSPGGVGYTF
TRBJ2-6 medium-sized TRBV6-6 15 CASIGGRTGANVLTF
TRBJ1-5 NA TRBV5-4 14 CASSFQGSNQPQHF
TRBJ1-1 NA TRBV6-1 14 CASSTGTGTSEAFF
TRBJ2-7 NA TRBV12-5 15 CASGLVAPRRAEQYF
TRBJ1-3 NA TRBV19 12 CASSMGDRVRYF
TRBJ1-2 medium-sized TRBV19 12 CASNGLTYGYTF
TRBJ2-2 NA TRBV5-8 13 CASSFRGIGELFF
TRBJ2-4 NA TRBV25-1 12 CASSRQGNIQYF
TRBJ1-4 NA TRBV2 11 CASSDLEKLFF
TRBJ1-5 NA TRBV12-5 15 CASGLGTREYQPQHF
TRBJ1-3 NA TRBV10-1 13 CASSDGAGNTIYF
TRBJ2-7 NA TRBV2 11 CASSSTYEQYF
TRBJ1-1 NA TRBV5-1 15 CASSLGAGGRTEAFF
TRBJ2-3 NA TRBV19 13 CASSIGGGDTQYF
TRBJ2-7 NA TRBV2 16 CASSEGWGVKEYEQYF
TRBJ1-1 NA TRBV5-6 15 CASSLAVGANTEAFF
TRBJ2-7 NA TRBV7-9 15 CASSPNSGGLYEQYF
TRBJ2-3 NA TRBV5-6 15 CASSFKVRSTDTQYF
TRBJ1-2 NA TRBV28 12 CASSSLNYGYTF
TRBJ2-7 NA TRBV27 15 CASSATRDRGIEQYF
TRBJ1-3 NA TRBV7-8 13 CASSLGSGNTIYF
TRBJ2-3 NA TRBV23-1 13 CASGTIHTDTQYF
TRBJ2-6 medium-sized TRBV10-3 13 CAIRDSGANVLTF
TRBJ2-2 NA TRBV19 16 CASSMRSGGFAGELFF
TRBJ1-2 NA TRBV6-5 15 CASSSISTGPYGYTF
TRBJ1-3 NA TRBV4-1 16 CASSQIDRRSGNTIYF
TRBJ2-7 NA TRBV19 18 CASSPLFGGAFFSYEQYF
TRBJ1-3 NA TRBV7-9 16 CASSIRQGMGGNTIYF
TRBJ2-7 NA TRBV19 14 CASRSRTESYEQYF
TRBJ2-7 NA TRBV5-3 12 CARSTGGYEQYF
TRBJ2-7 NA TRBV2 16 CASSPSRWDGSYEQYF
TRBJ2-2 NA TRBV5-1 15 CASSFGTENTGELFF